Listed below are T cell receptor beta chains from one sample, sequenced in a study of blood T cell repertoires in COVID-19. Repertoires were generated with immunoSEQ multiplex PCR, while TCRdb's copy carries only in-frame clones and drops some. Counted here are approximately 160,000 clones, 65% to 90% occurring once; the ten biggest clones make up about 7.8%. Sequenced input: peripheral blood. These receptors all stem from a woman between 45 and 60 years old in a cohort sampled during active or convalescent COVID-19. CDR3s include the opening cysteine and the closing phenylalanine or tryptophan. The D gene is left open where the match is weak. Size is stated for part of the rows, as once, few or many counts, or as a class when the clone is expanded.

v_call,d_call,j_call,clone_size,cdr3_nt,cdr3_aa
TRBV7-8,.,TRBJ2-5,.,TGTGCCAGCAGCCCTCCCTTCCCTATTCAAGAGACCCAGTACTTC,CASSPPFPIQETQYF
TRBV5-4,.,TRBJ2-3,.,TGTGCCAGCAGCGGCGGCTGGGACAAGGATAAGTATTTT,CASSGGWDKDKYF
TRBV2,.,TRBJ2-1,.,TGTGCCAGCAGAGGAACGACAGCGGGCCCTGCCTACAATGAGCAGTTCTTC,CASRGTTAGPAYNEQFF
TRBV7-3,TRBD1,TRBJ1-5,.,TGTGCCAGCAGCTTAAAGAGGGGGAGCCGGGACAGGGAGGGGATGAGCAATCAGCCCCAGCATTTT,CASSLKRGSRDREGMSNQPQHF
TRBV7-2,TRBD2,TRBJ2-1,.,TGTGCCAGCAGCTTAGTAGCGGGGGGGTTCAGCTCCTACAATGAGCAGTTCTTC,CASSLVAGGFSSYNEQFF
TRBV5-1,TRBD1,TRBJ2-6,.,TGCGCCAGCAGCCCAAAACCGGGACAGGGGGCGCCTGGGGCCAACGTCCTGACTTTC,CASSPKPGQGAPGANVLTF
TRBV5-1,.,TRBJ2-2,.,TGCGCCAGCAGCCCTGACAGGCCATCGAACACCGGGGAGCTGTTTTTT,CASSPDRPSNTGELFF
TRBV27,.,TRBJ1-6,few,TGTGCCAGCACCCTCCGGTGGGGGGGCGGCTATTCACCCCTCCACTTT,CASTLRWGGGYSPLHF
TRBV5-1,TRBD1,TRBJ1-2,once,TGCGCCAGCAGCTTGGCCTCCGCGGGACAGGCCTATTATGGCTACACCTTC,CASSLASAGQAYYGYTF
TRBV5-1,TRBD1,TRBJ1-2,many,TGCGCCAGCAGCCCCTTCCCCCCTTTAAGGACAGGGGGGTTTTTTGGGGGCTACACCTTC,CASSPFPPLRTGGFFGGYTF
TRBV3-1/TRBV3-2,TRBD2,TRBJ2-5,.,TGTGCCAGCAGCCAAGATCTAGCGGGGGGGCAAGAGACCCAGTACTTC,CASSQDLAGGQETQYF
TRBV7-9,.,TRBJ1-1,.,TGTGCCAGCAGCGCCCTAAATCCCGGGGGTTGGACTGAAGCTTTCTTT,CASSALNPGGWTEAFF
TRBV7-6,TRBD2,TRBJ2-1,once,TGTGCCAGCAGCCCATTTGGAGGGACTAGCTCCTACAATGAGCAGTTCTTC,CASSPFGGTSSYNEQFF
TRBV24-1,.,TRBJ1-2,.,TGTGCCACCAGTGATTCGGGATCGGCCGTGGATGGCTACACCTTC,CATSDSGSAVDGYTF
TRBV7-8,TRBD2,TRBJ2-5,.,TGTGCCAGCAGCCGGGTCGGGACTAGGGCGCAAGAGACCCAGTACTTC,CASSRVGTRAQETQYF
TRBV18,.,TRBJ2-5,.,TGTGCCAGCTCAACGGGACAAAGGGACCAGTACTTC,CASSTGQRDQYF
TRBV5-1,.,TRBJ2-1,.,TGCGCCAGCAGCTCCCGACTTATAGCGGATTTCAACAATGAGCAGTTCTTC,CASSSRLIADFNNEQFF